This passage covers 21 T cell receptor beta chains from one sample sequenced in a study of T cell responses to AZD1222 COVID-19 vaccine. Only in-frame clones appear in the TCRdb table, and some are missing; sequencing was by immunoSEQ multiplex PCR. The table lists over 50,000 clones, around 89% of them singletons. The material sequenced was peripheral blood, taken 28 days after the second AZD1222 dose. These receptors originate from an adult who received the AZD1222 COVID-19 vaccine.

CDR3 DNA sequence: TGTGCCAGCAGCAGTGCGGGGGGTAGAGCTTTCTTT. It is translated as CASSSAGGRAFF. This chain links TRBV5-6 with TRBJ1-1; TRBD1 is a possible D gene (5 bases). Trimming left V 4 bases short and J 10 bases short, with 14 bases between. Germline loops: CDR1 SGHDT, CDR2 YYEEEE. The CDR3 runs to 12 residues.

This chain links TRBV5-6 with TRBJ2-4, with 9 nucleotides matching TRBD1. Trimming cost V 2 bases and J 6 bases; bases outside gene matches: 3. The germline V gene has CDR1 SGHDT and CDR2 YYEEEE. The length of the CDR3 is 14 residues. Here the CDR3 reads CASSFGTGRNIQYF. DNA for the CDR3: TGTGCCAGCAGCTTCGGGACAGGGAGAAACATTCAGTACTTC.

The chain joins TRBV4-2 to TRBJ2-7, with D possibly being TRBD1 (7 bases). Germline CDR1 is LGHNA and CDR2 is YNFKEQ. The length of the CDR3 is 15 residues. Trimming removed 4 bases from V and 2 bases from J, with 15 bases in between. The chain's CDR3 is CASSPRQGGPYEQYF. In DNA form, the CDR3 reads TGTGCCAGCAGCCCCCGGCAGGGGGGACCCTACGAGCAGTACTTC.

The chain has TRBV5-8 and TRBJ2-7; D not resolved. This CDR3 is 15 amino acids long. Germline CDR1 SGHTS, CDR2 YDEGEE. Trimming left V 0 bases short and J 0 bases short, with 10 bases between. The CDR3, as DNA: TGTGCCAGCAGCTTGGTGTCTACAAGCTCCTACGAGCAGTACTTC. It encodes CASSLVSTSSYEQYF. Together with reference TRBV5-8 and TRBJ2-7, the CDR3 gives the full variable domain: EAGVTQSPTHLIKTRGQQATLRCSPISGHTSVYWYQQALGLGLQFLLWYDEGEERNRGNFPPRFSGRQFPNYSSELNVNALELEDSALYLCASSLVSTSSYEQYFGPGTRLTVT.

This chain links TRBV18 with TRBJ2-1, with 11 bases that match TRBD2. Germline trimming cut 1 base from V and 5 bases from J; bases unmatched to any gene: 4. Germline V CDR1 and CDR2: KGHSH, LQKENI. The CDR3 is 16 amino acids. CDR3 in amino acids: CASSPRGLAVNNEQFF. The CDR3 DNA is TGTGCCAGCTCACCACGGGGACTAGCGGTTAACAATGAGCAGTTCTTC.

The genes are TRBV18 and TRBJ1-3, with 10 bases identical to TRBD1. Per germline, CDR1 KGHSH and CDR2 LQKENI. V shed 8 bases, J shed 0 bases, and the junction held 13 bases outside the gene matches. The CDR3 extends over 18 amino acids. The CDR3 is CASAFRRDRGLSGNTIYF. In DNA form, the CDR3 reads TGTGCCAGCGCCTTTCGGCGGGACAGGGGCCTCTCTGGAAACACCATATATTTT. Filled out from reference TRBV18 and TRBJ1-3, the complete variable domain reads NAGVMQNPRHLVRRRGQEARLRCSPMKGHSHVYWYRQLPEEGLKFMVYLQKENIIDESGMPKERFSAEFPKEGPSILRIQQVVRGDSAAYFCASAFRRDRGLSGNTIYFGEGSWLTVV.

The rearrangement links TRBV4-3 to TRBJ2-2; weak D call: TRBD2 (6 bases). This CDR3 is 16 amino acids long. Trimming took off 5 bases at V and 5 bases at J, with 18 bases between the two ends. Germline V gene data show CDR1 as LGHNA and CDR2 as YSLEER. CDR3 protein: CASSKRRRGGTGELFF. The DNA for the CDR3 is TGCGCCAGCAGCAAGAGGCGGCGGGGTGGGACCGGGGAGCTGTTTTTT.

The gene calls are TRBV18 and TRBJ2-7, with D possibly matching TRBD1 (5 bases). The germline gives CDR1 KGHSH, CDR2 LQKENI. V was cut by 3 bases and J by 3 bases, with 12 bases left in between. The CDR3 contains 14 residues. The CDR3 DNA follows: TGTGCCAGCTCACCCGACAGCACGGGCTACGAGCAGTACTTC. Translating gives CASSPDSTGYEQYF.

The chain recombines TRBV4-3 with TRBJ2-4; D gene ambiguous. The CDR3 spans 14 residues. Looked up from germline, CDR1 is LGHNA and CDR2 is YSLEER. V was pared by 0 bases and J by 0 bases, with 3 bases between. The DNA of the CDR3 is TGCGCCAGCAGCCAAGAATTAGCCAAAAACATTCAGTACTTC. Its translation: CASSQELAKNIQYF.

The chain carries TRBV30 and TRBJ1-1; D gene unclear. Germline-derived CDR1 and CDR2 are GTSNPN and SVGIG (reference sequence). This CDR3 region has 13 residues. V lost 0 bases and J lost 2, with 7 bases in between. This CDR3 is CAWSVAFNTEAFF. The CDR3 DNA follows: TGTGCCTGGAGTGTAGCTTTTAACACTGAAGCTTTCTTT.

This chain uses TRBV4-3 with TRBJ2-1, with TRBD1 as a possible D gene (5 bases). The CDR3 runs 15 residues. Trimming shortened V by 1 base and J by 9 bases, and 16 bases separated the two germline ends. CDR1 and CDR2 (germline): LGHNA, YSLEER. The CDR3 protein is CASSQVWPRAGEQFF. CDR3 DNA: TGCGCCAGCAGCCAAGTATGGCCCAGGGCTGGTGAGCAGTTCTTC.

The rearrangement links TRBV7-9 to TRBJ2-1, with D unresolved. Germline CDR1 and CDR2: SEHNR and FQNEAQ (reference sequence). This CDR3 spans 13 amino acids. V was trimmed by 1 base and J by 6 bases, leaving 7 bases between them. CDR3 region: CASSLVAVNEQFF. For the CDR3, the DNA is TGTGCCAGCAGCTTAGTGGCAGTCAATGAGCAGTTCTTC.

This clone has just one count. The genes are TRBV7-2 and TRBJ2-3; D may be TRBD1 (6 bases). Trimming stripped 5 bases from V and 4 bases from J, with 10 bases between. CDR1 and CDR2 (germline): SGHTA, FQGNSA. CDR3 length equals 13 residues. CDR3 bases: TGTGCCAGCAGCCCTGGGGGCGCAGATACGCAGTATTTT. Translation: CASSPGGADTQYF. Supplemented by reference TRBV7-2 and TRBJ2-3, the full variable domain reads GAGVSQSPSNKVTEKGKDVELRCDPISGHTALYWYRQSLGQGLEFLIYFQGNSAPDKSGLPSDRFSAERTGGSVSTLTIQRTQQEDSAVYLCASSPGGADTQYFGPGTRLTVL.

This CDR3 is CASRPGASGRYNEQFF. The CDR3 DNA follows: TGTGCAAGTCGCCCAGGAGCTAGCGGGAGGTACAATGAGCAGTTCTTC. The chain uses TRBV12-2 and TRBJ2-1; TRBD2 reflects the table's D call only, with no check against the DNA. TRBV12-2 is noted as a pseudogene. The CDR3 is 16 amino acids.

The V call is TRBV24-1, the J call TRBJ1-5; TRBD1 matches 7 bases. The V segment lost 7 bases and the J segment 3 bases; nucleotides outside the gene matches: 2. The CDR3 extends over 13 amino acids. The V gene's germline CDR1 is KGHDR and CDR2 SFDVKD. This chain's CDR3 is CATSDRDNQPQHF. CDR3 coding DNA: TGTGCCACCAGCGACAGGGACAATCAGCCCCAGCATTTT.

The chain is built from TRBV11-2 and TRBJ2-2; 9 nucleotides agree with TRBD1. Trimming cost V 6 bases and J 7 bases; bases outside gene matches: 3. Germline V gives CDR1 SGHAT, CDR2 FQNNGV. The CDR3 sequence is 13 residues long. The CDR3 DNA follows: TGTGCCAGCAGACAGGGGGCCGGCGGGGAGCTGTTTTTT. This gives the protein CASRQGAGGELFF.

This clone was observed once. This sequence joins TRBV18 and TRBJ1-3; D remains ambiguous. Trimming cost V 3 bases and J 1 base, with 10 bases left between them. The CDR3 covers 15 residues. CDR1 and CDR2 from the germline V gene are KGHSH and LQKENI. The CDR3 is CASSPWDTSGNTIYF. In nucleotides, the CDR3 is TGTGCCAGCTCACCTTGGGATACGTCTGGAAACACCATATATTTT.

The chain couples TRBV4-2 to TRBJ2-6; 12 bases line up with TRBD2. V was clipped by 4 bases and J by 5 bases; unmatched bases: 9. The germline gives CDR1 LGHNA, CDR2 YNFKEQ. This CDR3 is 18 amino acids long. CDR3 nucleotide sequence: TGTGCCAGCAGCCGGGGACTAGCGGGCGGATCACGGGCCAACGTCCTGACTTTC. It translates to CASSRGLAGGSRANVLTF.

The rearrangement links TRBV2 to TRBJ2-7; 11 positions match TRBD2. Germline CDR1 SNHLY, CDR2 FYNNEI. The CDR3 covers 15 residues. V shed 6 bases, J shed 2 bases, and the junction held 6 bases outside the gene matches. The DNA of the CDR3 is TGTGCCAGCAGGCCAACTAGCGGGGGTACCTACGAGCAGTACTTC. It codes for CASRPTSGGTYEQYF.

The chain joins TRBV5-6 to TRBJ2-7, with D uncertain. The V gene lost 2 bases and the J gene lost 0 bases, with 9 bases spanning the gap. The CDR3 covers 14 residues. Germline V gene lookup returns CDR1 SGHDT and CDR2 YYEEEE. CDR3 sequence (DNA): TGTGCCAGCAGCTTCCAGGAGAGCTCCTACGAGCAGTACTTC. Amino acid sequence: CASSFQESSYEQYF.

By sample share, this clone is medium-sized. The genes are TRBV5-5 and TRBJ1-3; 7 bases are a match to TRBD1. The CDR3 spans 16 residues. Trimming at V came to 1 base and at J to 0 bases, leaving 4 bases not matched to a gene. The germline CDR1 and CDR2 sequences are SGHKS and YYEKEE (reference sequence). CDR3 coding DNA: TGTGCCAGCAGCTTGCCGGGACAGACCTCTGGAAACACCATATATTTT. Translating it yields CASSLPGQTSGNTIYF.